These T cell receptor beta chains were read from a single sample in a study of shared clonotypes between healthy human individuals. Method: immunoSEQ multiplex PCR; TCRdb's copy keeps in-frame clones and lacks some. This table has 400,000 to 600,000 clones, roughly 95% appearing once. The sample consisted of naive CD4+ T cells sorted from blood. Every receptor here comes from a woman between 25 and 40 years old in good health. Both conserved end residues are part of each CDR3. Fields, in order: V gene, J gene, CDR3 length, clone size, D gene, CDR3 protein, CDR3 DNA. D genes are given only for firm matches. Size is stated for part of the rows, as once, few or many counts, or as a class when the clone is expanded.

v_gene: TRBV5-1
j_gene: TRBJ2-5
len: 16
abundance: .
d_gene: TRBD2
CDR3aa: CASSSGLAKNQETQYF
CDR3nt: TGCGCCAGCAGTTCTGGACTAGCGAAAAACCAAGAGACCCAGTACTTC

v_gene: TRBV28
j_gene: TRBJ2-7
len: 16
abundance: .
d_gene: TRBD2
CDR3aa: CASSLSGTSGSYEQYF
CDR3nt: TGTGCCAGCAGTTTATCAGGAACTAGCGGGAGTTACGAGCAGTACTTC

v_gene: TRBV28
j_gene: TRBJ2-6
len: 16
abundance: .
d_gene: .
CDR3aa: CASSYPGTPGANVLTF
CDR3nt: TGTGCCAGCAGTTACCCCGGGACCCCCGGGGCCAACGTCCTGACTTTC

v_gene: TRBV28
j_gene: TRBJ2-7
len: 11
abundance: few
d_gene: .
CDR3aa: CASSLVYEQYF
CDR3nt: TGTGCCAGCAGTTTAGTTTACGAGCAGTACTTC

v_gene: TRBV19
j_gene: TRBJ2-7
len: 16
abundance: .
d_gene: .
CDR3aa: CASSPLGDDRKYEQYF
CDR3nt: TGTGCCAGTAGTCCCCTGGGCGACGACAGGAAATACGAGCAGTACTTC

v_gene: TRBV28
j_gene: TRBJ1-2
len: 15
abundance: .
d_gene: .
CDR3aa: CASSRGGGTDYGYTF
CDR3nt: TGTGCCAGCAGCCGGGGCGGAGGGACCGACTATGGCTACACCTTC

v_gene: TRBV2
j_gene: TRBJ2-2
len: 13
abundance: .
d_gene: .
CDR3aa: CASNLGATGELFF
CDR3nt: TGTGCCAGCAATCTGGGAGCCACCGGGGAGCTGTTTTTT

v_gene: TRBV6-6
j_gene: TRBJ2-2
len: 14
abundance: .
d_gene: .
CDR3aa: CASSLGINTGELFF
CDR3nt: TGTGCCAGCAGTTTAGGGATCAACACCGGGGAGCTGTTTTTT

v_gene: TRBV6-5
j_gene: TRBJ2-7
len: 15
abundance: .
d_gene: .
CDR3aa: CASSHGGDGTYEQYF
CDR3nt: TGTGCCAGCTCTCACGGGGGAGACGGTACCTACGAGCAGTACTTC

v_gene: TRBV28
j_gene: TRBJ1-2
len: 13
abundance: .
d_gene: .
CDR3aa: CASSFDSFYGYTF
CDR3nt: TGTGCCAGCAGCTTTGACAGCTTCTATGGCTACACCTTC

v_gene: TRBV28
j_gene: TRBJ1-1
len: 15
abundance: once
d_gene: TRBD1
CDR3aa: CASSLSGTGYTEAFF
CDR3nt: TGTGCCAGCAGTTTGTCCGGGACAGGGTACACTGAAGCTTTCTTT

v_gene: TRBV5-1
j_gene: TRBJ1-4
len: 14
abundance: .
d_gene: .
CDR3aa: CASSLRAPNEKLFF
CDR3nt: TGCGCCAGCAGCTTAAGGGCCCCGAATGAAAAACTGTTTTTT

v_gene: TRBV9
j_gene: TRBJ2-2
len: 16
abundance: .
d_gene: TRBD2
CDR3aa: CASSAGSGRHTGELFF
CDR3nt: TGTGCCAGCAGCGCCGGTAGCGGGAGGCATACCGGGGAGCTGTTTTTT

v_gene: TRBV6-5
j_gene: TRBJ1-2
len: 14
abundance: .
d_gene: TRBD1
CDR3aa: CASSSHGQGRGYTF
CDR3nt: TGTGCCAGCAGTTCGCACGGACAGGGACGCGGCTACACCTTC

v_gene: TRBV13
j_gene: TRBJ2-7
len: 14
abundance: .
d_gene: .
CDR3aa: CASSARRAAYEQYF
CDR3nt: TGTGCCAGCAGCGCCCGGAGGGCCGCCTACGAGCAGTACTTC

v_gene: TRBV5-5
j_gene: TRBJ1-2
len: 12
abundance: .
d_gene: .
CDR3aa: CASSLRVGGYTF
CDR3nt: TGTGCCAGCAGCTTGCGGGTAGGCGGCTACACCTTC

v_gene: TRBV28
j_gene: TRBJ2-7
len: 15
abundance: .
d_gene: TRBD1
CDR3aa: CASSSDRGRTYEQYF
CDR3nt: TGTGCCAGCAGTTCTGACAGGGGGCGAACCTACGAGCAGTACTTC

v_gene: TRBV30
j_gene: TRBJ1-5
len: 12
abundance: .
d_gene: .
CDR3aa: CAWSTLSEPQHF
CDR3nt: TGTGCCTGGAGTACCCTCTCTGAGCCCCAGCATTTT

v_gene: TRBV10-3
j_gene: TRBJ2-1
len: 15
abundance: once
d_gene: TRBD2
CDR3aa: CAISPTLAAYNEQFF
CDR3nt: TGTGCCATCAGCCCGACACTAGCGGCCTACAATGAGCAGTTCTTC

v_gene: TRBV5-4
j_gene: TRBJ2-2
len: 13
abundance: .
d_gene: .
CDR3aa: CASSFHHTGELFF
CDR3nt: TGTGCCAGCAGCTTCCATCACACCGGGGAGCTGTTTTTT

v_gene: TRBV7-9
j_gene: TRBJ2-1
len: 16
abundance: .
d_gene: TRBD2
CDR3aa: CASSTMSGRVYNEQFF
CDR3nt: TGTGCCAGCAGTACAATGAGCGGGAGGGTTTACAATGAGCAGTTCTTC

v_gene: TRBV4-1
j_gene: TRBJ2-5
len: 18
abundance: .
d_gene: TRBD1
CDR3aa: CASSQVGVRGTGKETQYF
CDR3nt: TGCGCCAGCAGCCAAGTCGGTGTTCGGGGGACAGGAAAAGAGACCCAGTACTTC

v_gene: TRBV7-9
j_gene: TRBJ1-4
len: 16
abundance: .
d_gene: .
CDR3aa: CASSSGRITFNEKLFF
CDR3nt: TGTGCCAGCAGCTCCGGGCGGATAACCTTTAATGAAAAACTGTTTTTT

v_gene: TRBV19
j_gene: TRBJ1-4
len: 15
abundance: .
d_gene: .
CDR3aa: CASSPSGSTNEKLFF
CDR3nt: TGTGCCAGTAGCCCAAGTGGGTCAACTAATGAAAAACTGTTTTTT

v_gene: TRBV6-6
j_gene: TRBJ1-6
len: 15
abundance: .
d_gene: .
CDR3aa: CASSNSFASNSPLHF
CDR3nt: TGTGCCAGCAGTAACTCTTTTGCCAGTAATTCACCCCTCCACTTT

v_gene: TRBV5-1
j_gene: TRBJ1-2
len: 13
abundance: .
d_gene: .
CDR3aa: CASSPDRNYGYTF
CDR3nt: TGCGCCAGCAGCCCGGACAGAAACTATGGCTACACCTTC

v_gene: TRBV5-4
j_gene: TRBJ2-2
len: 13
abundance: once
d_gene: .
CDR3aa: CASSSQNTGELFF
CDR3nt: TGTGCCAGCAGCTCACAAAACACCGGGGAGCTGTTTTTT

v_gene: TRBV11-2
j_gene: TRBJ2-7
len: 13
abundance: .
d_gene: .
CDR3aa: CASSPGFRVEQYF
CDR3nt: TGTGCCAGCAGCCCCGGCTTCCGGGTCGAGCAGTACTTC